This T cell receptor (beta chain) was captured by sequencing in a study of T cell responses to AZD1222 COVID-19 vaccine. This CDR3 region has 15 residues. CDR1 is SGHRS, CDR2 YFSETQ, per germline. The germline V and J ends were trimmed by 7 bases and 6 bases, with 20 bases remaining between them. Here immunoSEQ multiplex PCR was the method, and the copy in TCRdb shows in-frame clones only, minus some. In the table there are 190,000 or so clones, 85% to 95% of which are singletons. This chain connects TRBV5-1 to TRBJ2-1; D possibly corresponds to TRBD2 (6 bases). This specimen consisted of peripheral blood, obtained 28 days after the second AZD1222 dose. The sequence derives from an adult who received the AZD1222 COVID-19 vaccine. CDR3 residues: CASCSEGLLFNEQFF. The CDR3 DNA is TGCGCCAGCTGCTCGGAGGGCCTCCTCTTCAATGAGCAGTTCTTC. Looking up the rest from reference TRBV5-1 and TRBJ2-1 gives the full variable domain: KAGVTQTPRYLIKTRGQQVTLSCSPISGHRSVSWYQQTPGQGLQFLFEYFSETQRNKGNFPGRFSGRQFSNSRSEMNVSTLELGDSALYLCASCSEGLLFNEQFFGPGTRLTVL.